This T cell receptor (beta chain) originates from a study of blood T cell repertoires in COVID-19. Sequencing was performed with immunoSEQ multiplex PCR; in TCRdb, only in-frame clones are kept and a portion is missing. This sample has some 320,000 clones, with about 90% found just once. Germline loops: CDR1 KGHSH, CDR2 LQKENI. This CDR3 has 15 amino acids. Deletions cut 1 base from V and 0 bases from J, with 9 bases between. The sample was peripheral blood. The sequence derives from a woman aged 25-40 years with COVID-19, enrolled during active disease. This sequence joins TRBV18 and TRBJ1-2, with D perhaps matching TRBD1 (5 bases). Here the CDR3 DNA reads TGTGCCAGCTCACCACAGGGGTCAGCTAACTATGGCTACACCTTC. As protein: CASSPQGSANYGYTF.